What follows are 25 T cell receptor beta chains derived from one specimen sequenced in a study of blood T cell repertoires in COVID-19. Method: immunoSEQ multiplex PCR; TCRdb's copy keeps in-frame clones and lacks some. The sample yields 150,000 to 200,000 clones, approximately 88% seen once. The sequencing input was peripheral blood. These receptor sequences come from a human donor in a cohort sampled during active COVID-19.

V and J are TRBV12-3 or TRBV12-4 and TRBJ2-1; 7 positions match TRBD1. The CDR3 extends over 13 amino acids. The J segment lost 10 bases and the V segment lost 6 bases, leaving 9 bases of the junction unmatched. The CDR3 DNA is TGTGCCAGCAGACCCCGAGACAGGGTGGAGCAGTTCTTC. Translation gives CASRPRDRVEQFF.

This clone is a singleton in its sample. The chain joins TRBV2 to TRBJ1-5; no clear D gene. Germline CDR1 reads SNHLY; CDR2 reads FYNNEI. Trimming removed 3 bases from V and 2 bases from J, with 5 bases in between. This CDR3 is 13 amino acids long. Here the CDR3 DNA reads TGTGCCAGCAGTGACGGGGGCAATCAGCCCCAGCATTTT. It codes for CASSDGGNQPQHF. Combining the CDR3 with reference TRBV2 and TRBJ1-5 gives the whole variable domain EPEVTQTPSHQVTQMGQEVILRCVPISNHLYFYWYRQILGQKVEFLVSFYNNEISEKSEIFDDQFSVERPDGSNFTLKIRSTKLEDSAMYFCASSDGGNQPQHFGDGTRLSIL.

The gene calls are TRBV5-1 and TRBJ1-1; TRBD1 matches at 7 bases. The germline CDR1 and CDR2 sequences are SGHRS and YFSETQ. The J segment lost 1 base and the V segment lost 2 bases, leaving 8 bases of the junction unmatched. The CDR3 spans 16 residues. The chain's CDR3 is CASSFLPGQTNTEAFF. CDR3 nucleotide sequence: TGCGCCAGCAGCTTCCTCCCGGGACAGACGAACACTGAAGCTTTCTTT.

This clone was counted a single time. The gene calls are TRBV5-1 and TRBJ2-3, with D maybe TRBD2 (5 bases). In germline, CDR1 is SGHRS, CDR2 YFSETQ. The V end was cut by 1 base, the J end by 9 bases, with 9 bases between. The CDR3 runs 12 residues. CDR3 protein: CASSLSGITQYF. DNA of the CDR3: TGCGCCAGCAGCTTGTCCGGGATCACGCAGTATTTT.

Only one count was recorded for this clone. This sequence joins TRBV3-1 (or the pseudogene TRBV3-2) and TRBJ2-5; a weak D match, TRBD2 (5 bases). Germline loops: CDR1 LGHDT, CDR2 YNNKEL (reference sequence). With 1 base removed from V and 1 base from J, the gap between germline ends came to 10 bases. The CDR3 has 15 amino acids. The CDR3 spells CASSQVRGSQETQYF. The DNA for the CDR3 is TGTGCCAGCAGCCAAGTAAGAGGGAGCCAAGAGACCCAGTACTTC.

CDR3 sequence: CASNIAGGTDTQYF. CDR3 nucleotides: TGTGCCAGCAATATAGCGGGTGGCACAGATACGCAGTATTTT. The rearrangement joins TRBV19 to TRBJ2-3; TRBD2 agrees at 7 bases. CDR1 LNHDA and CDR2 SQIVND come from the germline V gene (reference sequence). The CDR3 is 14 amino acids. After removal of 9 bases from V and 1 base from J, the junction contained 7 bases not matched to a gene.

The chain employs TRBV6-1 and TRBJ2-2; the D is unclear. Trimming removed 2 bases from V and 5 bases from J, with 12 bases in between. The germline V gene encodes CDR1 MNHNS and CDR2 SASEGT. The CDR3 is 15 amino acids. CDR3 in DNA: TGTGCCAGCAGTGAACACGGCGGATCGACCGGGGAGCTGTTTTTT. Protein product: CASSEHGGSTGELFF.

This sequence joins TRBV5-8 and TRBJ2-3; 11 nucleotides line up with TRBD2. Germline CDR1 and CDR2: SGHTS and YDEGEE. V lost 2 bases and J lost 2; bases outside the gene matches: 7. The CDR3 has 17 residues. The CDR3 DNA reads as TGTGCCAGCAGCTTCTTCTTGACTAGCGGGGTCACAGATACGCAGTATTTT. The encoded protein is CASSFFLTSGVTDTQYF.

The chain carries TRBV29-1 and TRBJ2-2; the match to TRBD1 covers 10 bases. CDR3 length: 14 residues. With V trimmed by 6 bases and J by 5 bases, 6 bases remained unmatched. Germline CDR1 and CDR2: SQVTM and ANQGSEA. The CDR3 is CSVGTGVETGELFF. CDR3 DNA sequence: TGCAGCGTCGGGACAGGGGTTGAAACCGGGGAGCTGTTTTTT.

The chain uses TRBV4-3 and TRBJ1-2; tentatively, D is TRBD1 (6 bases). The ends were cut back, 0 bases at V and 2 bases at J, with 10 bases in the middle. Germline V gene data show CDR1 as LGHNA and CDR2 as YSLEER. The CDR3 contains 15 residues. The CDR3 reads CASSQEAQGNYGYTF. DNA for the CDR3: TGCGCCAGCAGCCAAGAGGCACAGGGAAACTATGGCTACACCTTC.

This clone was counted between two and nine times. This rearrangement joins TRBV6-1 to TRBJ1-5; D may be TRBD1 (5 bases). The CDR3 is 15 amino acids. The V gene lost 1 base and the J gene lost 2 bases, with 9 bases spanning the gap. Per the germline V gene, CDR1 is MNHNS and CDR2 is SASEGT. CDR3 region: CASSEGRVGNQPQHF. Here the CDR3 DNA reads TGTGCCAGCAGTGAAGGCAGGGTAGGCAATCAGCCCCAGCATTTT.

This clone has just a few counts. The V gene is TRBV20-1, the J gene TRBJ1-5; 8 bases line up with TRBD1. V trimming: 3 bases; J trimming: 5 bases; junction bases outside the gene matches: 6. Germline values: CDR1 DFQATT, CDR2 SNEGSKA (reference sequence). This CDR3 has 14 residues. As DNA, the CDR3 is TGCAGTGCTAGTACAGGGGGGGAAGATCAGCCCCAGCATTTT. This translates into CSASTGGEDQPQHF.

The chain joins TRBV29-1 to TRBJ2-3; maybe TRBD1 (5 bases). CDR1 is SQVTM, CDR2 ANQGSEA, per germline. V was trimmed by 1 base and J by 3 bases, leaving 11 bases between them. The CDR3 runs 14 residues. DNA of the CDR3: TGCAGCGTTGAAGGCAGGGCTGGAACAGATACGCAGTATTTT. Translated: CSVEGRAGTDTQYF.

Concerning this clone itself: The sample contains more than one DNA sequence encoding this CDR3. J is TRBJ2-4 and V is TRBV5-6, with 10 bases fitting TRBD2. CDR3 length: 15 amino acids. The J segment lost 4 bases and the V segment lost 1 base, leaving 2 bases of the junction unmatched. Per the germline V gene, CDR1 is SGHDT and CDR2 is YYEEEE. In nucleotides, the CDR3 is TGTGCCAGCAGCTTGCTAGCGGGAGATAAAAACATTCAGTACTTC. Translating it yields CASSLLAGDKNIQYF.

The chain uses TRBV2 and TRBJ2-7; the match to TRBD1 covers 7 bases. CDR1 is SNHLY, CDR2 FYNNEI, per germline. The CDR3 has 16 amino acids. The V segment lost 3 bases and the J segment 3 bases; nucleotides outside the gene matches: 11. CDR3 bases: TGTGCCAGCAGTGAGTGGGGACAGCCCAGAAACTACGAGCAGTACTTC. This sequence encodes CASSEWGQPRNYEQYF.

The chain is built from TRBV9 and TRBJ2-1, with 8 bases lining up with TRBD1. Germline loops: CDR1 SGDLS, CDR2 YYNGEE. The CDR3 loop spans 12 amino acids. J was trimmed by 8 bases and V by 4 bases; bases with no gene match: 2. CDR3 bases: TGTGCCAGCAGCCAGACAGGGGATGAGCAGTTCTTC. Translating gives CASSQTGDEQFF.

The rearrangement links TRBV3-1 (or the pseudogene TRBV3-2) to TRBJ2-5, with TRBD1 matching 7 bases. The CDR3 runs to 14 residues. V shed 5 bases and J 1 base; nucleotides not matched to a gene: 4. Germline V lookup: CDR1 LGHDT, CDR2 YNNKEL (reference sequence). Here the CDR3 reads CASSTWTGQETQYF. The CDR3 DNA sequence: TGTGCCAGCAGCACCTGGACAGGCCAAGAGACCCAGTACTTC.

The chain joins TRBV29-1 to TRBJ1-4; 8 positions agree with TRBD1. V dropped 8 bases and J dropped 0; count of bases not matched to a gene: 17. Germline loops: CDR1 SQVTM, CDR2 ANQGSEA. This CDR3 spans 18 amino acids. The CDR3 sequence is CSFATAGQGGATNEKLFF. The DNA for the CDR3 is TGCAGCTTCGCAACAGCCGGACAGGGAGGGGCAACTAATGAAAAACTGTTTTTT.

This sequence joins TRBV2 and TRBJ2-7; TRBD2 might be the D (7 bases). CDR1 is SNHLY and CDR2 is FYNNEI in the germline V gene. V gave up 3 bases and J gave up 4 bases, with 16 bases separating them. This CDR3 comprises 15 residues. The CDR3 DNA follows: TGTGCCAGCAGTGACCGCGGGGGCCGTCCGTACGAGCAGTACTTC. Protein sequence: CASSDRGGRPYEQYF. The full variable domain, rest sourced from reference TRBV2 and TRBJ2-7, is EPEVTQTPSHQVTQMGQEVILRCVPISNHLYFYWYRQILGQKVEFLVSFYNNEISEKSEIFDDQFSVERPDGSNFTLKIRSTKLEDSAMYFCASSDRGGRPYEQYFGPGTRLTVT.

The chain has TRBV19 and TRBJ1-4; D perhaps matches TRBD1 (6 bases). V was cut by 3 bases and J by 8 bases, with 22 bases left in between. The CDR3 spans 17 residues. Germline V CDR1 and CDR2: LNHDA, SQIVND (reference sequence). The CDR3 region has the DNA TGTGCCAGTAGTATCCTAGCCCACCCGGGACAAGGGGAAAAACTGTTTTTT. Amino acid sequence: CASSILAHPGQGEKLFF.

V usage is TRBV6-2 or TRBV6-3 and J usage is TRBJ2-7, with 9 bases lining up with TRBD1. This CDR3 comprises 15 residues. V lost 6 bases, J lost 3 bases, and 9 bases stayed unmatched. Germline assignment: CDR1 MNHEY and CDR2 SVGEGT. In nucleotides, the CDR3 is TGTGCCAGCAGCCGTTCGGGACAGGGTAACTACGAGCAGTACTTC. This codes for CASSRSGQGNYEQYF.

The chain employs TRBV30 and TRBJ2-1; the match to TRBD2 covers 9 bases. Unmatched junction bases numbered 5, after V lost 0 bases and J lost 2 bases. The CDR3 length is 16 residues. Germline CDR1 is GTSNPN and CDR2 is SVGIG (reference sequence). The CDR3 spells CAWSVSGLAPYNEQFF. CDR3 in DNA: TGTGCCTGGAGTGTATCCGGACTAGCGCCCTACAATGAGCAGTTCTTC.

The CDR3 region is CASSKREGDQPQHF. CDR3 coding DNA: TGTGCCAGTTCCAAGAGGGAGGGGGACCAGCCCCAGCATTTT. The chain is built from TRBV19 and TRBJ1-5; a weak D match, TRBD1 (6 bases). From germline, CDR1 is LNHDA and CDR2 SQIVND (reference sequence). The ends were cut back, 8 bases at V and 7 bases at J, with 18 bases in the middle. This CDR3 has 14 residues.

The genes are TRBV2 and TRBJ1-3; D gene ambiguous. CDR3 length equals 14 residues. Per germline, CDR1 SNHLY and CDR2 FYNNEI. Trimming shortened V by 3 bases and J by 4 bases, and 10 bases separated the two germline ends. This CDR3 reads CASSDEGYGNTIYF. CDR3 coding DNA: TGTGCCAGCAGTGATGAGGGTTACGGAAACACCATATATTTT.

The rearrangement links TRBV28 to TRBJ2-7; a possible D gene is TRBD2 (6 bases). V was shortened by 2 bases and J by 0 bases, with 11 bases between the two germline ends. CDR3 length: 15 amino acids. Germline CDR1 reads MDHEN; CDR2 reads SYDVKM. CDR3 sequence (DNA): TGTGCCAGCAGTTTACGGGACTCACGCTCCTACGAGCAGTACTTC. This translates into CASSLRDSRSYEQYF.